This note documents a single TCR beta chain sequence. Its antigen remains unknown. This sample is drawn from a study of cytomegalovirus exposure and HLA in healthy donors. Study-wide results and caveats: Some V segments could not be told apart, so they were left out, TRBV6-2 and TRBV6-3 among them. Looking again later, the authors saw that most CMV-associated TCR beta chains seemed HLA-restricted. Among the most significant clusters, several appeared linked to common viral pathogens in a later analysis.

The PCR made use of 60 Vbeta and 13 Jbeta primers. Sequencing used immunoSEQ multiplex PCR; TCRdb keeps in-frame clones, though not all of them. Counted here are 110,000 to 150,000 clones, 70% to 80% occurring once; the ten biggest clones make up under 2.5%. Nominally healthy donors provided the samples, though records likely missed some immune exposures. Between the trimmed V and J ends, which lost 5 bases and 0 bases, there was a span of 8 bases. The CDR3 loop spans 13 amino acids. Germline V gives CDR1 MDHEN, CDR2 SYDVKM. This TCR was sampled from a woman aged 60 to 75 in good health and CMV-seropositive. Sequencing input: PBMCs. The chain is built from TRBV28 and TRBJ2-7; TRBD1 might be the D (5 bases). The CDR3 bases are TGTGCCAGCAGTAACAGGAACTCCTACGAGCAGTACTTC. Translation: CASSNRNSYEQYF.